The source of this T cell receptor beta chain is a study of cytomegalovirus exposure and HLA in healthy donors. General study results and limits: In a later analysis, donors in an Asian-associated ancestry cluster reportedly had fewer N-insertions in productive TCRs than the cohort mean. Cytomegalovirus association was assigned to some 160 TCR beta chains. Follow-up analysis found HLA locus-dependent TCR association rates, highest for DRB1 and lowest for HLA-C.

Trimming pared 4 bases from V and 12 bases from J, leaving 11 bases between. The CDR3 covers 11 residues. The germline V gene encodes CDR1 SGHDT and CDR2 YYEEEE. Use of 60 Vbeta and 13 Jbeta primers characterized the PCR. The data were produced by immunoSEQ multiplex PCR, yet TCRdb's version contains in-frame clones alone and is incomplete. Reported are tens of thousands of clones; the ten largest clones contain 15%. In the case of this clone: Its antigen is currently unknown.

The TCR comes from a man aged 50-59 years in good health and CMV-seropositive. J is TRBJ2-1 and V is TRBV5-6; perhaps TRBD2 as D (5 bases). Input material: PBMCs. The CDR3, as DNA: TGTGCCAGCAGCCGTGCCGAGGGGCAGTTCTTC. Amino acids: CASSRAEGQFF.